Presented here are 30 T cell receptor beta chains from one specimen sequenced in a study of OX40 agonist ivuxolimab in advanced cancers. This table comes from immunoSEQ multiplex PCR, and its TCRdb copy is limited to in-frame clones, with some not included. The table lists 94,000 or so clones, about 85% of them singletons. Specimen: CD4+ or CD8+ T cells sorted from blood, collected in a trial of the OX40 agonist ivuxolimab. The source is an adult with an advanced solid tumor such as melanoma, head and neck, liver or kidney cancer.

This chain uses TRBV7-2 with TRBJ2-1; D perhaps matches TRBD2 (5 bases). Trimming shortened V by 1 base and J by 4 bases, and 8 bases separated the two germline ends. Germline assignment: CDR1 SGHTA and CDR2 FQGNSA. The length of the CDR3 is 14 residues. DNA for the CDR3: TGTGCCAGCAGCTTAGGAGCGGTATACAATGAGCAGTTCTTC. Its translation is CASSLGAVYNEQFF.

This chain uses TRBV5-8 with TRBJ2-5; a possible D gene is TRBD2 (5 bases). V was pared by 9 bases and J by 0 bases, with 15 bases between. The CDR3 totals 14 residues. The germline CDR1 and CDR2 sequences are SGHTS and YDEGEE. In DNA, the CDR3 is TGTGCCACCAGTGACTACCAAAACCAAGAGACCCAGTACTTC. Translation gives CATSDYQNQETQYF.

The gene calls are TRBV28 and TRBJ1-3; 7 bases align to TRBD1. The V segment lost 5 bases and the J segment 4 bases; nucleotides outside the gene matches: 8. The CDR3 is made up of 15 amino acids. Germline V gene data show CDR1 as MDHEN and CDR2 as SYDVKM. The CDR3 spells CASSAHGTEGNTIYF. Written as DNA, the CDR3 is TGTGCCAGCAGTGCACACGGGACAGAAGGAAACACCATATATTTT. Variable domain in full (rest from reference TRBV28 and TRBJ1-3): DVKVTQSSRYLVKRTGEKVFLECVQDMDHENMFWYRQDPGLGLRLIYFSYDVKMKEKGDIPEGYSVSREKKERFSLILESASTNQTSMYLCASSAHGTEGNTIYFGEGSWLTVV.

This clone was seen a single time. The V and J genes are TRBV14 and TRBJ2-7, with D possibly being TRBD1 or TRBD2 (6 bases each). Germline V gene data show CDR1 as SGHDN and CDR2 as FVKESK. V lost 4 bases, J lost 5 bases, and 15 bases lay in between. The CDR3 totals 14 residues. CDR3 coding DNA: TGTGCCAGCAGCCTGTGGGGGGCTGAAAACGAGCAGTACTTC. It encodes CASSLWGAENEQYF.

The CDR3 sequence: CASSIQPGQGPPGEQYV. In DNA form, the CDR3 reads TGTGCCAGCAGCATCCAACCGGGACAGGGCCCCCCTGGCGAGCAGTACGTC. The V call is TRBV21-1, the J call TRBJ2-7; whether TRBD1, the table's D call, matches the DNA was not checked. TRBV21-1 is a pseudogene segment. The CDR3 covers 17 residues.

In DNA, the CDR3 is TGTGCCAGCAGCCGGACAGGGCAGACAGGACAGCCCCAGCATTTT. This sequence encodes CASSRTGQTGQPQHF. V usage is TRBV7-9 and J usage is TRBJ1-5, with 8 bases matching TRBD1. J was trimmed by 7 bases and V by 5 bases; bases with no gene match: 10. This CDR3 is built from 15 residues. The germline CDR1 and CDR2 sequences are SEHNR and FQNEAQ (reference sequence).

This clone was seen a few times. The chain recombines TRBV9 with TRBJ1-2; D is uncertain. Trimming removed 0 bases from V and 3 bases from J, with 9 bases in between. This CDR3 contains 14 residues. In germline, CDR1 is SGDLS, CDR2 YYNGEE. The CDR3 protein is CASSVGGLDYGYTF. The CDR3 DNA reads as TGTGCCAGCAGCGTAGGAGGGCTGGACTATGGCTACACCTTC. The entire variable domain, with the rest obtained from reference TRBV9 and TRBJ1-2, is as follows: DSGVTQTPKHLITATGQRVTLRCSPRSGDLSVYWYQQSLDQGLQFLIQYYNGEERAKGNILERFSAQQFPDLHSELNLSSLELGDSALYFCASSVGGLDYGYTFGSGTRLTVV.

This chain uses TRBV7-8 with TRBJ1-1, with D possibly being TRBD1 (5 bases). Trimming cost V 8 bases and J 6 bases, with 19 bases left between them. Germline V gene data show CDR1 as SGHVS and CDR2 as FQNEAQ. The CDR3 spans 14 residues. CDR3: CASADPGTTPEAFF. In DNA form, the CDR3 reads TGTGCCAGCGCGGATCCAGGGACTACCCCTGAAGCTTTCTTT.

The V gene is TRBV6-1, the J gene TRBJ1-3; D not certain. Germline-derived CDR1 and CDR2 are MNHNS and SASEGT. Trimming left V 10 bases short and J 7 bases short, with 11 bases between. The CDR3 contains 11 residues. In nucleotides, the CDR3 is TGTGCCACCTATTTGGGGAACACCATATATTTT. Translated: CATYLGNTIYF.

This clone was seen a few times. The rearrangement links TRBV18 to TRBJ1-1, with D possibly being TRBD1 (5 bases). V gave up 1 base and J gave up 1 base, with 7 bases separating them. Germline V gene data show CDR1 as KGHSH and CDR2 as LQKENI. The CDR3 is 14 residues long. The CDR3: CASSPQGRNTEAFF. The DNA of the CDR3 is TGTGCCAGCTCACCACAGGGGAGGAACACTGAAGCTTTCTTT.

This chain joins TRBV7-2 and TRBJ1-2; D is uncertain. The germline V and J ends were trimmed by 3 bases and 7 bases, with 18 bases remaining between them. Germline V lookup: CDR1 SGHTA, CDR2 FQGNSA. The CDR3 has 15 residues. DNA for the CDR3: TGTGCCAGCAGCTTCAACTCCCGGGTGTCGGGTGGCTACACCTTC. Protein: CASSFNSRVSGGYTF. Supplemented by reference TRBV7-2 and TRBJ1-2, the full variable domain reads GAGVSQSPSNKVTEKGKDVELRCDPISGHTALYWYRQSLGQGLEFLIYFQGNSAPDKSGLPSDRFSAERTGGSVSTLTIQRTQQEDSAVYLCASSFNSRVSGGYTFGSGTRLTVV.

The chain couples TRBV19 to TRBJ1-1; weak D call: TRBD1 (6 bases). Trimming pared 8 bases from V and 0 bases from J, leaving 10 bases between. The length of the CDR3 is 13 residues. The germline V gene has CDR1 LNHDA and CDR2 SQIVND (reference sequence). The CDR3 nucleotides read TGTGCCAGTGGACAGTCTGTGAACACTGAAGCTTTCTTT. The encoded protein is CASGQSVNTEAFF.

This sequence joins TRBV7-2 and TRBJ2-5, with TRBD1 matching over 7 bases. The ends lost 5 bases at V and 2 bases at J; junction bases unmatched: 5. The CDR3 has 14 residues. Germline CDR1 is SGHTA and CDR2 is FQGNSA. The CDR3 loop reads CASSKDRYQETQYF. The CDR3 nucleotides read TGTGCCAGCAGCAAGGACAGGTATCAAGAGACCCAGTACTTC.

The chain is built from TRBV2 and TRBJ2-6; D may be TRBD2 (6 bases). The CDR3 spans 17 residues. The germline CDR1 and CDR2 sequences are SNHLY and FYNNEI. V was shortened by 5 bases and J by 0 bases, with 14 bases between the two germline ends. CDR3 sequence reads: CASSWDWGDSGANVLTF. Here the CDR3 DNA reads TGTGCCAGCAGTTGGGACTGGGGCGACTCTGGGGCCAACGTCCTGACTTTC. Filled out from reference TRBV2 and TRBJ2-6, the complete variable domain reads EPEVTQTPSHQVTQMGQEVILRCVPISNHLYFYWYRQILGQKVEFLVSFYNNEISEKSEIFDDQFSVERPDGSNFTLKIRSTKLEDSAMYFCASSWDWGDSGANVLTFGAGSRLTVL.

This CDR3 reads CASSLPRSNTEAFF. CDR3 nucleotide sequence: TGTGCCAGCAGTTTGCCTCGCTCCAACACTGAAGCTTTCTTT. The chain links TRBV28 to TRBJ1-1; D gene unclear. CDR3 length: 14 amino acids. CDR1 and CDR2 (germline): MDHEN, SYDVKM. Trimming took off 3 bases at V and 2 bases at J, with 10 bases between the two ends.

V is TRBV5-1 and J is TRBJ1-4; D uncertain. Germline V CDR1 and CDR2: SGHRS, YFSETQ. The CDR3 is 16 residues long. V was pared by 0 bases and J by 5 bases, with 14 bases between. The CDR3 sequence is CASSLASTGPNEKLFF. The CDR3 DNA sequence: TGCGCCAGCAGCTTGGCCTCAACCGGTCCCAATGAAAAACTGTTTTTT.

The V gene is TRBV5-4, the J gene TRBJ2-3, with TRBD1 as a possible D gene (6 bases). This CDR3 region has 16 residues. Germline V lookup: CDR1 SGHNT, CDR2 YYREEE (reference sequence). Trimming removed 2 bases from V and 5 bases from J, with 18 bases in between. CDR3 coding DNA: TGTGCCAGCAGCTTACCTGTCCCGGGACAAGGAGATACGCAGTATTTT. Translated: CASSLPVPGQGDTQYF.

This chain joins TRBV7-2 and TRBJ1-6; D is uncertain. This CDR3 spans 18 amino acids. Trimming stripped 5 bases from V and 0 bases from J, with 17 bases between. Germline values: CDR1 SGHTA, CDR2 FQGNSA. CDR3 protein: CASSVLLLGLSYNSPLHF. CDR3 nucleotide sequence: TGTGCCAGCAGCGTCCTTTTATTAGGACTCTCCTATAATTCACCCCTCCACTTT.

The chain carries TRBV11-2 and TRBJ1-1; 8 nucleotides align to TRBD1. The junction had 6 bases not matched to a gene; V was cut back by 5 bases and J by 4 bases. The V gene's germline CDR1 is SGHAT and CDR2 FQNNGV. The CDR3 totals 14 residues. This CDR3 reads CASSVRGRTTEAFF. The CDR3 coding sequence is TGTGCCAGCAGCGTCAGGGGGCGGACCACTGAAGCTTTCTTT.

This clone was found a few times. This rearrangement joins TRBV14 to TRBJ1-1; 11 positions agree with TRBD1. The CDR3 is 18 residues long. Germline CDR1 is SGHDN and CDR2 is FVKESK. V lost 4 bases and J lost 0; bases outside the gene matches: 10. The CDR3, as DNA: TGTGCCAGCAGCCCTACCGGACAGGGGGCCATAATGAACACTGAAGCTTTCTTT. Translated: CASSPTGQGAIMNTEAFF.

The J gene is TRBJ1-1, the V gene TRBV5-1, with D tentatively TRBD1 (5 bases). With 3 bases removed from V and 5 bases from J, the gap between germline ends came to 17 bases. The CDR3 is 15 residues long. Germline assignment: CDR1 SGHRS and CDR2 YFSETQ. The CDR3 DNA reads as TGCGCCAGCAGCTCCGATGGACACTTTCGGACTGAAGCTTTCTTT. Encoded protein: CASSSDGHFRTEAFF.

The genes are TRBV25-1 and TRBJ1-4; D unclear. The V end was cut by 0 bases, the J end by 8 bases, with 10 bases between. The CDR3 consists of 14 residues. CDR1 MGHDK and CDR2 SYGVNS come from the germline V gene. In DNA, the CDR3 is TGTGCCAGCAGTGAATATGGCCCTATCGAAAAACTGTTTTTT. As protein: CASSEYGPIEKLFF.

CDR3 coding DNA: TGTGCCAGCTCCCTAGGTCGGAGCAATCAGCCCCAGCATTTT. It codes for CASSLGRSNQPQHF. The genes are TRBV18 and TRBJ1-5, with unresolved D. The CDR3 runs to 14 residues. Trimming stripped 6 bases from V and 1 base from J, with 10 bases between. In germline, CDR1 is KGHSH, CDR2 LQKENI.

The chain carries TRBV7-6 and TRBJ2-5, with D maybe TRBD1 (5 bases). The V end lost 5 bases, the J end lost 3 bases, and 7 bases lay between the germline ends. The CDR3 runs 12 residues. CDR1 is SGHVS, CDR2 FNYEAQ, per germline. The CDR3 coding sequence is TGTGCCAGCAGCCTAGGGGAAGAGACCCAGTACTTC. Its protein product is CASSLGEETQYF.

This chain links TRBV7-2 with TRBJ2-1; no reliable D call. The CDR3 has 15 amino acids. The germline CDR1 and CDR2 sequences are SGHTA and FQGNSA. V was clipped by 1 base and J by 3 bases, with 10 bases between them. For the CDR3, the DNA is TGTGCCAGCAGCTTAGGTCTCCCGGACTACAATGAGCAGTTCTTC. Encoded protein: CASSLGLPDYNEQFF.

The V gene is TRBV10-3, the J gene TRBJ2-1; TRBD2 is a possible D gene (6 bases). Trimming pared 3 bases from V and 7 bases from J, leaving 22 bases between. Germline V gene lookup returns CDR1 ENHRY and CDR2 SYGVKD. There are 17 residues in the CDR3. Here the CDR3 reads CAISELLATLGENEQFF. The CDR3 DNA reads TGTGCCATCAGTGAATTACTAGCCACACTAGGGGAAAATGAGCAGTTCTTC.

The chain couples TRBV28 to TRBJ2-7; the D is unclear. With 3 bases removed from V and 2 bases from J, the gap between germline ends came to 20 bases. The V gene's germline CDR1 is MDHEN and CDR2 SYDVKM. The CDR3 sequence is 17 residues long. Here the CDR3 DNA reads TGTGCCAGCAGTTTGGTTGGGATTGGGGTGGGGACCTACGAGCAGTACTTC. This codes for CASSLVGIGVGTYEQYF.

The table lists this clone with a few counts. Written as DNA, the CDR3 is TGTGCCAGCAGACCGGGCCCGGACACTGGCTACACCTTC. This encodes CASRPGPDTGYTF. V gene TRBV7-2 combines with J gene TRBJ1-2, with D possibly TRBD1 on 5 matching bases. V lost 6 bases to trimming and J lost 7 bases, with 15 bases between them. The CDR3 has 13 amino acids. Germline V CDR1 and CDR2: SGHTA, FQGNSA.

The chain is built from TRBV14 and TRBJ2-1; 8 bases line up with TRBD2. Germline V gene sequence: CDR1 SGHDN, CDR2 FVKESK. V was pared by 0 bases and J by 5 bases, with 9 bases of the junction left unmatched. The CDR3 consists of 17 residues. The CDR3 sequence is CASSQDRVAGWNNEQFF. DNA of the CDR3: TGTGCCAGCAGCCAAGATAGAGTAGCGGGATGGAACAATGAGCAGTTCTTC. Using reference TRBV14 and TRBJ2-1 for the parts outside the CDR3, the full variable domain is EAGVTQFPSHSVIEKGQTVTLRCDPISGHDNLYWYRRVMGKEIKFLLHFVKESKQDESGMPNNRFLAERTGGTYSTLKVQPAELEDSGVYFCASSQDRVAGWNNEQFFGPGTRLTVL.

This clone has only one observation. This chain uses TRBV9 with TRBJ2-1; 14 bases agree with TRBD2. The germline V gene has CDR1 SGDLS and CDR2 YYNGEE. V lost 0 bases and J lost 8; bases outside the gene matches: 4. The CDR3 consists of 16 residues. The CDR3 here is CASSVGLAGGPYEQFF. In DNA form, the CDR3 reads TGTGCCAGCAGCGTAGGACTAGCGGGGGGGCCGTATGAGCAGTTCTTC. Full variable domain (rest looked up from reference TRBV9 and TRBJ2-1): DSGVTQTPKHLITATGQRVTLRCSPRSGDLSVYWYQQSLDQGLQFLIQYYNGEERAKGNILERFSAQQFPDLHSELNLSSLELGDSALYFCASSVGLAGGPYEQFFGPGTRLTVL.